The present entry profiles one T cell receptor beta chain with its context. No antigen is known for it. Other DNA sequences of this sample code for an identical CDR3. Assay runs were performed at deep level. Only in-frame clones appear in the TCRdb table, and some are missing; sequencing was by immunoSEQ multiplex PCR. Of over 850,000 clones in the sample, around 78% were seen once. This sample was included in a study of shared clonotypes between healthy human individuals. Study in general: Each donor contributed plates that comprised three CD4 naive, three CD4 memory, two CD8 naive and one CD8 memory. Study findings and constraints: Investigators expected sequencing depth to affect clonotype sharing among donors.

The CDR3 has 14 residues. Looked up from germline, CDR1 is SGHRS and CDR2 is YFSETQ. V was clipped by 0 bases and J by 2 bases, with 8 bases between them. Sequencing used memory CD4+ T cells from PBMCs. As to subset: CD45RA-negative fraction. V is TRBV5-1 and J is TRBJ2-5; D is perhaps TRBD1 (6 bases). The sequence came from a man aged 18 to 30 in good health. Some clones in this sample may be carry-over from other donors' samples. The CDR3 coding sequence is TGCGCCAGCAGCTTGGGTGGGACACAAGAGACCCAGTACTTC. Translation gives CASSLGGTQETQYF.